These T cell receptor beta chains were read from a single sample in a study of CD8 T cell repertoires and HIV-1 epitope variants. Their antigens remain unidentified. The assay was immunoSEQ multiplex PCR, and TCRdb's table has in-frame clones only and misses some. The table shows some 5,000 clones, with about 71% occurring only once. The sequenced sample consisted of cultured CD8+ T cells derived from PBMCs. All receptors come from a male donor with HIV. Each CDR3 is given with its conserved first and last residue. A D gene is named only where the DNA matches it firmly. Only part of the rows carry a size: once, few, many, or a class if the clone is expanded.

V gene: TRBV6-5; J gene: TRBJ2-7; CDR3 length: 12; clone size: -; D gene: -; CDR3 DNA: TGTGCCAGCAGTTCACAGGCCTACGAGCAGTACTTC; CDR3 protein: CASSSQAYEQYF
V gene: TRBV18; J gene: TRBJ2-3; CDR3 length: 15; clone size: -; D gene: TRBD1; CDR3 DNA: TGTGCCAGCTCAGAATCACAGGGGGCAGGAGATACGCAGTATTTT; CDR3 protein: CASSESQGAGDTQYF
V gene: TRBV4-3; J gene: TRBJ2-7; CDR3 length: 16; clone size: -; D gene: -; CDR3 DNA: TGCGCCAGCAGCCAAGAAGGGGCGGGCGAGGTGGACGAGCAGTACTTC; CDR3 protein: CASSQEGAGEVDEQYF
V gene: TRBV6-5; J gene: TRBJ2-7; CDR3 length: 14; clone size: -; D gene: TRBD1; CDR3 DNA: TGTGCCAGCAGAAGACAGGGGGCAGCCTACGAGCAGTACTTC; CDR3 protein: CASRRQGAAYEQYF
V gene: TRBV21-1; J gene: TRBJ2-7; CDR3 length: 16; clone size: -; D gene: -; CDR3 DNA: TGTGCCAGCAGCAAAGAGTTTAGGGTCGAAGGGTACGAGCAGTACTTC; CDR3 protein: CASSKEFRVEGYEQYF
V gene: TRBV6-5; J gene: TRBJ1-2; CDR3 length: 16; clone size: few; D gene: TRBD1; CDR3 DNA: TGTGCCAGCAGTTACTCGACGGGACAGGGTAACGGAGGCTACACCTTC; CDR3 protein: CASSYSTGQGNGGYTF
V gene: TRBV5-1; J gene: TRBJ2-1; CDR3 length: 15; clone size: -; D gene: -; CDR3 DNA: TGCGCCAGCAGCCGGCTGGAGGGAACCTACAATGAGCAGTTCTTC; CDR3 protein: CASSRLEGTYNEQFF
V gene: TRBV13; J gene: TRBJ2-1; CDR3 length: 13; clone size: -; D gene: -; CDR3 DNA: TGTGCCAGCACCTTACGGTTGGACAATGAGCAGTTCTTC; CDR3 protein: CASTLRLDNEQFF
V gene: TRBV4-1; J gene: TRBJ2-7; CDR3 length: 15; clone size: few; D gene: -; CDR3 DNA: TGCGCCAGCAGTCAGCGGAGCCAGGATTTGAACGAGCAGTACTTC; CDR3 protein: CASSQRSQDLNEQYF
V gene: TRBV11-3; J gene: TRBJ2-1; CDR3 length: 15; clone size: -; D gene: TRBD2; CDR3 DNA: TGTGCCAGCAGCGCCGCTAGCGGATCCTACAATGAGCAGTTCTTC; CDR3 protein: CASSAASGSYNEQFF
V gene: TRBV7-9; J gene: TRBJ1-5; CDR3 length: 13; clone size: -; D gene: -; CDR3 DNA: TGTGCCAGCAGCTTACGGCCTAATCAGCCCCAGCATTTT; CDR3 protein: CASSLRPNQPQHF
V gene: TRBV7-8; J gene: TRBJ2-7; CDR3 length: 13; clone size: few; D gene: -; CDR3 DNA: TGTGCCAGCAGCCCGTCGCGAGGGGACGAGCAGTACTTC; CDR3 protein: CASSPSRGDEQYF
V gene: TRBV28; J gene: TRBJ1-1; CDR3 length: 15; clone size: -; D gene: -; CDR3 DNA: TGTGCCAGCAACCCCTCGACAGGCCTGAACACTGAAGCTTTCTTT; CDR3 protein: CASNPSTGLNTEAFF
V gene: TRBV6-4; J gene: TRBJ1-1; CDR3 length: 13; clone size: few; D gene: -; CDR3 DNA: TGTGCCAGCAGTGTCGATCAACAGGGAAAAGCTTTCTTT; CDR3 protein: CASSVDQQGKAFF
V gene: TRBV28; J gene: TRBJ1-6; CDR3 length: 14; clone size: -; D gene: TRBD1; CDR3 DNA: TGTGCCAGCAGTTCGAGGACAGGGAATTCACCCCTCCACTTT; CDR3 protein: CASSSRTGNSPLHF
V gene: TRBV10-1; J gene: TRBJ2-3; CDR3 length: 13; clone size: -; D gene: -; CDR3 DNA: TGCGCCAGCAGTGAGTCAAGGGCAGATACGCAGTATTTT; CDR3 protein: CASSESRADTQYF
V gene: TRBV27; J gene: TRBJ2-7; CDR3 length: 15; clone size: -; D gene: TRBD2; CDR3 DNA: TGTGCCAGCAGTTTATCCGGACTAGCGGGAGACGAGCAGTACTTC; CDR3 protein: CASSLSGLAGDEQYF
V gene: TRBV7-2; J gene: TRBJ2-6; CDR3 length: 14; clone size: -; D gene: TRBD1; CDR3 DNA: TGTGCCAGCAGCCAAGGTCGGCGGACAGGGGGGTTTACTTTC; CDR3 protein: CASSQGRRTGGFTF
V gene: TRBV27; J gene: TRBJ1-5; CDR3 length: 13; clone size: -; D gene: -; CDR3 DNA: TGTGCCAGCAGTTTAGGTGTTAATCAGCCCCAGCATTTT; CDR3 protein: CASSLGVNQPQHF
V gene: TRBV7-2; J gene: TRBJ2-7; CDR3 length: 14; clone size: -; D gene: -; CDR3 DNA: TGTGCCAGCAGCTACCTTGGGACGGCCTACGAGCAGTACTTC; CDR3 protein: CASSYLGTAYEQYF
V gene: TRBV27; J gene: TRBJ2-1; CDR3 length: 15; clone size: -; D gene: -; CDR3 DNA: TGTGCCAGCAGTTTACGGTACAGCTCCTACAATGAGCAGTTCTTC; CDR3 protein: CASSLRYSSYNEQFF
V gene: TRBV7-3; J gene: TRBJ1-2; CDR3 length: 16; clone size: -; D gene: -; CDR3 DNA: TGCGCCAGCAGCCAAGATCCCCCAGACTTGGACTATGGCTACACCTTC; CDR3 protein: CASSQDPPDLDYGYTF
V gene: TRBV28; J gene: TRBJ1-5; CDR3 length: 14; clone size: -; D gene: -; CDR3 DNA: TGTGCCAGCAGTTTTGGCCAAAGCAATCAGCCCCAGCATTTT; CDR3 protein: CASSFGQSNQPQHF
V gene: TRBV27; J gene: TRBJ1-1; CDR3 length: 17; clone size: -; D gene: -; CDR3 DNA: TGTGCCAGCAGTTTATCGATTAGGGGGGGGCGGGACACTGAAGCTTTCTTT; CDR3 protein: CASSLSIRGGRDTEAFF
V gene: TRBV19; J gene: TRBJ2-1; CDR3 length: 12; clone size: -; D gene: TRBD2; CDR3 DNA: TGTGCCAGTAGTTTCGTAGCGGGAGAGCAGTTCTTC; CDR3 protein: CASSFVAGEQFF
V gene: TRBV28; J gene: TRBJ1-1; CDR3 length: 15; clone size: -; D gene: -; CDR3 DNA: TGTGCCAGCAGTTTCGTTGCAGGGCAAAACACTGAAGCTTTCTTT; CDR3 protein: CASSFVAGQNTEAFF